This T cell receptor (beta chain) was sequenced during a study of blood T cell repertoires in COVID-19. Overall study context: Acute-phase and convalescent COVID-19 samples originated in the United States, Italy and Spain.

Sequencing used immunoSEQ multiplex PCR; TCRdb keeps in-frame clones, though not all of them. This table has some 260,000 clones, approximately 90% appearing once. Enrollees, roughly 18 to 95 years old, lived in 24 US areas. Clinical history reported by participants formed the basis on which cohorts were assigned. Symptom resolution, clearance, or two negative PCRs marked the recovered donors of Cohort 3. The CDR3 length is 15 residues. The J segment lost 1 base and the V segment lost 8 bases, leaving 9 bases of the junction unmatched. Germline CDR1 and CDR2: SEHNR and FQNEAQ (reference sequence). The rearrangement joins TRBV7-9 to TRBJ2-3; the match to TRBD2 covers 7 bases. Sequenced sample: PBMCs or T cells enriched from blood (not recorded which). The TCR sequence derives from a woman between 18 and 30 years old who had recovered from COVID-19. CDR3 sequence: CASCGGRRGTDTQYF. The CDR3, as DNA: TGTGCCAGCTGCGGGGGTCGGCGAGGCACAGATACGCAGTATTTT. Drawing the rest from reference TRBV7-9 and TRBJ2-3, the complete variable domain is DTGVSQNPRHKITKRGQNVTFRCDPISEHNRLYWYRQTLGQGPEFLTYFQNEAQLEKSRLLSDRFSAERPKGSFSTLEIQRTEQGDSAMYLCASCGGRRGTDTQYFGPGTRLTVL.